The 30 T cell receptor beta chains below come from one sample, sequenced in a study of blood T cell repertoires in COVID-19. The protocol was immunoSEQ multiplex PCR, while the TCRdb copy is restricted to in-frame clones and leaves out a portion. The table includes a few hundred thousand clones, about 86% detected once. Sequencing was done on a sample of peripheral blood. All receptors come from a person aged 65 to 79 with COVID-19, enrolled during active disease.

This clone has just a few counts. The chain has TRBV28 and TRBJ2-7; no clear D gene. The CDR3 has 14 amino acids. Trimming cost V 4 bases and J 1 base, with 11 bases left between them. Germline assignment: CDR1 MDHEN and CDR2 SYDVKM. CDR3: CASSSTGLSYEQYF. The CDR3 nucleotides are TGTGCCAGCAGTTCCACCGGGTTGTCCTACGAGCAGTACTTC.

V is TRBV28 and J is TRBJ1-5; D is uncertain. The V gene lost 4 bases and the J gene lost 9 bases, with 13 bases spanning the gap. The germline V gene encodes CDR1 MDHEN and CDR2 SYDVKM. The CDR3 is made up of 13 amino acids. The CDR3 nucleotides read TGTGCCAGCAGTTCTTCAGCGGGCCGGCCCCAGCATTTT. This translates into CASSSSAGRPQHF. Variable domain in full (rest from reference TRBV28 and TRBJ1-5): DVKVTQSSRYLVKRTGEKVFLECVQDMDHENMFWYRQDPGLGLRLIYFSYDVKMKEKGDIPEGYSVSREKKERFSLILESASTNQTSMYLCASSSSAGRPQHFGDGTRLSIL.

V is TRBV4-2 and J is TRBJ1-5; D is ambiguous. Germline CDR1 and CDR2: LGHNA and YNFKEQ. Trimming took off 0 bases at V and 3 bases at J, with 6 bases between the two ends. This CDR3 comprises 14 residues. In DNA form, the CDR3 reads TGTGCCAGCAGCCAAGACAGAAACAATCAGCCCCAGCATTTT. Amino acid sequence: CASSQDRNNQPQHF.

The J gene is TRBJ2-2, the V gene TRBV29-1, with a tentative D call TRBD1 (6 bases). The CDR3 extends over 13 amino acids. Trimming took off 5 bases at V and 6 bases at J, with 13 bases between the two ends. Germline V gives CDR1 SQVTM, CDR2 ANQGSEA. The CDR3 DNA reads as TGCAGCGTTAGAGCAGGGGATTCCGGGGAGCTGTTTTTT. Its translation: CSVRAGDSGELFF.

This sequence joins TRBV2 and TRBJ1-5; a possible D gene is TRBD1 (6 bases). This CDR3 is built from 15 residues. Trimming left V 6 bases short and J 6 bases short, with 18 bases between. Germline V gives CDR1 SNHLY, CDR2 FYNNEI. The CDR3 sequence: CASSGGGGIPQPQHF. The CDR3 bases are TGTGCCAGCAGCGGAGGGGGGGGTATTCCTCAGCCCCAGCATTTT. The entire variable domain, with the rest obtained from reference TRBV2 and TRBJ1-5, is as follows: EPEVTQTPSHQVTQMGQEVILRCVPISNHLYFYWYRQILGQKVEFLVSFYNNEISEKSEIFDDQFSVERPDGSNFTLKIRSTKLEDSAMYFCASSGGGGIPQPQHFGDGTRLSIL.

The chain joins TRBV12-3 or TRBV12-4 to TRBJ1-1; 8 nucleotides match TRBD1. The length of the CDR3 is 13 residues. J gave up 1 base and V 7 bases, and 2 bases lay outside the gene matches. CDR3: CASTTGGNTEAFF. The CDR3 bases are TGTGCCAGCACCACAGGGGGGAACACTGAAGCTTTCTTT.

V gene TRBV19 combines with J gene TRBJ1-1; TRBD1 matches at 9 bases. Trimming at V came to 5 bases and at J to 4 bases, leaving 5 bases not matched to a gene. CDR3 length equals 14 residues. Germline CDR1 LNHDA, CDR2 SQIVND (reference sequence). The CDR3 loop is CASSQQGASTEAFF. The CDR3 bases are TGTGCCAGTAGTCAACAGGGGGCGAGCACTGAAGCTTTCTTT.

This clone was observed a handful of times. This chain links TRBV5-1 with TRBJ2-7, with D hard to call. This CDR3 is 13 amino acids long. Germline V gene lookup returns CDR1 SGHRS and CDR2 YFSETQ. V was shortened by 2 bases and J by 1 base, with 7 bases between the two germline ends. This chain's CDR3 is CASSFAGSYEQYF. The CDR3 DNA follows: TGCGCCAGCAGCTTTGCAGGTTCCTACGAGCAGTACTTC.

The chain links TRBV30 to TRBJ2-1; 10 bases are shared with TRBD2. V was clipped by 2 bases and J by 9 bases; unmatched bases: 7. CDR3 size: 14 residues. The germline CDR1 and CDR2 sequences are GTSNPN and SVGIG (reference sequence). CDR3 in amino acids: CAWSRLAGVVEQFF. CDR3 DNA sequence: TGTGCCTGGAGTCGGCTAGCGGGAGTGGTTGAGCAGTTCTTC.

On this clone: The junction departs from germline at one end; a sequencing error may be responsible. This chain connects TRBV20-1 to TRBJ2-2; 7 positions agree with TRBD2. Looked up from germline, CDR1 is DFQATT and CDR2 is SNEGSKA (reference sequence). This CDR3 is built from 10 residues. The CDR3 protein is CGARGDSLFF. Here the CDR3 DNA reads TGCGGTGCTCGGGGGGACTCGCTGTTTTTT.

V gene TRBV12-3 or TRBV12-4 combines with J gene TRBJ1-1, with TRBD1 identical over 7 bases. This CDR3 region has 12 residues. Losses at the gene ends were 9 bases for V and 4 bases for J; bases not matched to a gene: 5. This CDR3 is CASRGPGTEAFF. The DNA for the CDR3 is TGTGCCAGTAGGGGGCCGGGCACTGAAGCTTTCTTT.

The rearrangement links TRBV27 to TRBJ1-2, with 7 bases identical to TRBD1. The V and J ends lost 4 bases and 8 bases, in that order; junction bases with no gene match: 13. CDR1 is MNHEY and CDR2 is SMNVEV in the germline V gene (reference sequence). CDR3 length: 15 residues. The CDR3 sequence: CASSSISGQRPGYTF. The CDR3 bases are TGTGCCAGCAGTTCCATATCGGGACAGAGACCAGGCTACACCTTC.

The V gene is TRBV7-2, the J gene TRBJ2-5, with 7 bases identical to TRBD2. The germline V gene has CDR1 SGHTA and CDR2 FQGNSA. V dropped 8 bases and J dropped 1; count of bases not matched to a gene: 10. The CDR3 sequence is 15 residues long. This CDR3 is CASRVGGGRQETQYF. CDR3 DNA sequence: TGTGCCAGCCGCGTGGGGGGAGGGCGCCAAGAGACCCAGTACTTC. The whole variable domain, remainder taken from reference TRBV7-2 and TRBJ2-5, is GAGVSQSPSNKVTEKGKDVELRCDPISGHTALYWYRQSLGQGLEFLIYFQGNSAPDKSGLPSDRFSAERTGGSVSTLTIQRTQQEDSAVYLCASRVGGGRQETQYFGPGTRLLVL.

The chain is built from TRBV4-3 and TRBJ2-3, with 8 bases identical to TRBD2. The V gene's germline CDR1 is LGHNA and CDR2 YSLEER. This CDR3 is 16 amino acids long. V was clipped by 2 bases and J by 6 bases; unmatched bases: 10. Here the CDR3 reads CASSQKGLGPADTQYF. Here the CDR3 DNA reads TGCGCCAGCAGCCAAAAGGGACTAGGCCCCGCCGATACGCAGTATTTT.

This CDR3 is CASSLAGNPKVPDTQYF. DNA for the CDR3: TGTGCCAGCAGCTTAGCGGGAAATCCGAAAGTCCCAGATACGCAGTATTTT. This chain uses TRBV7-3 with TRBJ2-3; D is perhaps TRBD2 (6 bases). CDR1 and CDR2 from the germline V gene are SGHTA and FQGTGA. V was cut by 2 bases and J by 4 bases, with 19 bases left in between. The CDR3 is 17 residues long.

J is TRBJ2-1 and V is TRBV6-4, with D perhaps TRBD2 (6 bases). CDR3 length: 16 residues. The V end was cut by 4 bases, the J end by 2 bases, with 15 bases between. Germline assignment: CDR1 MRHNA and CDR2 SNTAGT. The CDR3 reads CASSGDSPGTYNEQFF. CDR3 DNA sequence: TGTGCCAGCAGTGGGGACTCTCCCGGTACCTACAATGAGCAGTTCTTC.

V gene TRBV9 combines with J gene TRBJ2-3; TRBD2 aligns across 8 bases. CDR1 and CDR2 from the germline V gene are SGDLS and YYNGEE. V shed 3 bases and J 2 bases; nucleotides not matched to a gene: 8. The CDR3 consists of 16 residues. CDR3 bases: TGTGCCAGCAGCGACTCCGCGGGGGGATCCACAGATACGCAGTATTTT. This gives the protein CASSDSAGGSTDTQYF.

This clone was picked up a small number of times. The chain couples TRBV5-4 to TRBJ1-2; TRBD1 matches at 8 bases. CDR3 length: 14 residues. The ends lost 0 bases at V and 6 bases at J; junction bases unmatched: 4. CDR1 and CDR2 from the germline V gene are SGHNT and YYREEE (reference sequence). The CDR3: CASSLGDRSHGYTF. CDR3 nucleotides: TGTGCCAGCAGCTTGGGGGACAGGAGTCATGGCTACACCTTC. The whole variable domain, remainder taken from reference TRBV5-4 and TRBJ1-2, is ETGVTQSPTHLIKTRGQQVTLRCSSQSGHNTVSWYQQALGQGPQFIFQYYREEENGRGNFPPRFSGLQFPNYSSELNVNALELDDSALYLCASSLGDRSHGYTFGSGTRLTVV.

The chain links TRBV6-5 to TRBJ2-3; the D gene is possibly TRBD2 (6 bases). The V and J ends lost 6 bases and 1 base respectively, with 8 bases between them. This CDR3 has 13 amino acids. Per germline, CDR1 MNHEY and CDR2 SVGAGI. The CDR3 bases are TGTGCCAGCAGACTAGCAGGCACAGATACGCAGTATTTT. This translates into CASRLAGTDTQYF.

The chain combines TRBV9 with TRBJ2-1; perhaps TRBD2 as D (6 bases). With 0 bases removed from V and 7 bases from J, the gap between germline ends came to 11 bases. CDR3 size: 14 residues. Germline lookup yields CDR1 SGDLS and CDR2 YYNGEE. CDR3 in DNA: TGTGCCAGCAGCGTAGACGGGACTGATAATGAGCAGTTCTTC. It yields the protein CASSVDGTDNEQFF.

The count of this clone is one. The chain uses TRBV19 and TRBJ1-1; D unclear. V was trimmed by 3 bases and J by 6 bases, leaving 14 bases between them. The CDR3 sequence is 14 residues long. Germline lookup yields CDR1 LNHDA and CDR2 SQIVND (reference sequence). The CDR3 nucleotides are TGTGCCAGTAGTATTAACGCGGAGGCCGCTGAAGCTTTCTTT. Translation gives CASSINAEAAEAFF.

The V call is TRBV15, the J call TRBJ2-7; a weak D match, TRBD2 (5 bases). CDR3 length equals 18 residues. V was pared by 0 bases and J by 3 bases, with 21 bases between. Germline loops: CDR1 LNHNV, CDR2 YYDKDF (reference sequence). DNA of the CDR3: TGTGCCACCAGCAGAGATGGATATAACATTGGAGGAAGCTACGAGCAGTACTTC. It specifies CATSRDGYNIGGSYEQYF.

The chain carries TRBV5-1 and TRBJ1-4; tentative D call: TRBD1 (6 bases). Trimming removed 2 bases at V and 6 bases at J, with 14 bases between. This CDR3 comprises 15 residues. The V gene's germline CDR1 is SGHRS and CDR2 YFSETQ. The CDR3 spells CASSFMGGQDEKLFF. The CDR3 DNA is TGCGCCAGCAGCTTTATGGGGGGGCAGGATGAAAAACTGTTTTTT.

The V and J genes are TRBV6-6 and TRBJ1-1, with D possibly being TRBD1 (5 bases). Trimming took off 5 bases at V and 5 bases at J, with 12 bases between the two ends. The CDR3 has 13 amino acids. Germline CDR1 MNHNY, CDR2 SVGAGI (reference sequence). DNA of the CDR3: TGTGCCAGCAGTGTCCAGGGATGGACTGAAGCTTTCTTT. Protein: CASSVQGWTEAFF.

This clone was seen just once. The V gene is TRBV5-6, the J gene TRBJ2-3; 10 positions match TRBD2. This CDR3 has 19 residues. CDR1 SGHDT and CDR2 YYEEEE come from the germline V gene. With V trimmed by 2 bases and J by 0 bases, 12 bases remained unmatched. The CDR3 protein is CASSLIIFQRGGSTDTQYF. The CDR3, as DNA: TGTGCCAGCAGCTTAATAATTTTTCAGCGGGGGGGTAGCACAGATACGCAGTATTTT.

The chain joins TRBV28 to TRBJ1-4, with D unclear. Between the trimmed V and J ends, which lost 3 bases and 4 bases, there was a span of 15 bases. The CDR3 is 16 amino acids. Per the germline V gene, CDR1 is MDHEN and CDR2 is SYDVKM. The CDR3 DNA follows: TGTGCCAGCAGTTTGCTATCCGGGAATATTAATGAAAAACTGTTTTTT. It yields the protein CASSLLSGNINEKLFF.

The rearrangement uses TRBV4-1 and TRBJ1-6; possible D gene TRBD1, 6 bases. V lost 4 bases and J 0 bases, leaving 16 bases between the germline ends. CDR3 length: 18 residues. CDR1 and CDR2 (germline): MGHRA, YSYEKL. This chain's CDR3 is CASSPATGYSSYNSPLHF. In DNA form, the CDR3 reads TGCGCCAGCAGCCCGGCCACAGGGTATTCCTCCTATAATTCACCCCTCCACTTT.

The chain couples TRBV12-3 or TRBV12-4 to TRBJ2-5, with D possibly being TRBD2 (5 bases). V lost 3 bases and J lost 2, with 7 bases in between. This CDR3 contains 13 residues. The CDR3 bases are TGTGCCAGCAGTTTGACTACACAAGAGACCCAGTACTTC. Translating gives CASSLTTQETQYF.

V usage is TRBV6-5 and J usage is TRBJ1-1; D perhaps matches TRBD1 (6 bases). V was pared by 2 bases and J by 2 bases, with 12 bases between. The germline gives CDR1 MNHEY, CDR2 SVGAGI. CDR3 size: 15 residues. This CDR3 is CASSYEVRGNTEAFF. Written as DNA, the CDR3 is TGTGCCAGCAGTTACGAGGTCAGGGGTAACACTGAAGCTTTCTTT.

This rearrangement joins TRBV29-1 to TRBJ2-7; D is possibly TRBD1 (6 bases). CDR3 size: 11 residues. Deletions cut 7 bases from V and 6 bases from J, with 13 bases between. The V gene's germline CDR1 is SQVTM and CDR2 ANQGSEA. The CDR3 spells CSAGHPSEQYF. The CDR3 DNA reads as TGCAGCGCGGGACACCCTAGCGAGCAGTACTTC.